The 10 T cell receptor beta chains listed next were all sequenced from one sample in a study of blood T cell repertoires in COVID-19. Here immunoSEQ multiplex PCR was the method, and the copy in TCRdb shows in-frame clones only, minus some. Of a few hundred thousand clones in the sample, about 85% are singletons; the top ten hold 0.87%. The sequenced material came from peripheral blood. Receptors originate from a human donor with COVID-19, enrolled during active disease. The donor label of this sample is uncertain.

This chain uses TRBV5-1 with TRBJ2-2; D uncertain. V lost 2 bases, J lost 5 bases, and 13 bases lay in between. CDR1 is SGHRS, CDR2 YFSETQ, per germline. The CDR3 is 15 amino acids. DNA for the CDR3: TGCGCCAGCAGCTTTCCCCTGGCAGGTACCGGGGAGCTGTTTTTT. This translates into CASSFPLAGTGELFF.

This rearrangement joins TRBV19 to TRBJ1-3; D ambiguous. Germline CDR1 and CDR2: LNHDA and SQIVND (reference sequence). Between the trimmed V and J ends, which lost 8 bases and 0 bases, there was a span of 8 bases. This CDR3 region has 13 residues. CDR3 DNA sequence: TGTGCCAGTCGGAGTCTCTCTGGAAACACCATATATTTT. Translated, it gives CASRSLSGNTIYF.

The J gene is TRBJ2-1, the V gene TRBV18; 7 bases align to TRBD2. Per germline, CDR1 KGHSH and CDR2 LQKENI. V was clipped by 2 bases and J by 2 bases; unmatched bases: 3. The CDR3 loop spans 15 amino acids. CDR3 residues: CASSPYGGTYNEQFF. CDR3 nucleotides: TGTGCCAGCTCACCATACGGGGGGACCTACAATGAGCAGTTCTTC.

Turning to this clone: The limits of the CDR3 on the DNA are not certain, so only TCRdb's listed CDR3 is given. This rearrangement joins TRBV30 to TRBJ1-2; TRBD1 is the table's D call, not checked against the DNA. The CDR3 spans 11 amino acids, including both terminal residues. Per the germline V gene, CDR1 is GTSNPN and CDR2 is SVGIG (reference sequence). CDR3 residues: CAWSVGTGSTF.

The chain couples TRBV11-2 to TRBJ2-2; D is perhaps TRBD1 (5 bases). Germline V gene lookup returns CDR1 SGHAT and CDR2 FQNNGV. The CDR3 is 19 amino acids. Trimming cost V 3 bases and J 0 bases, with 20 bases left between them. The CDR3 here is CASSLIRDTARSNTGELFF. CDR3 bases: TGTGCCAGCAGCTTGATCAGGGATACTGCGAGGTCGAACACCGGGGAGCTGTTTTTT. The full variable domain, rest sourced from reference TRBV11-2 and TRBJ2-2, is EAGVAQSPRYKIIEKRQSVAFWCNPISGHATLYWYQQILGQGPKLLIQFQNNGVVDDSQLPKDRFSAERLKGVDSTLKIQPAKLEDSAVYLCASSLIRDTARSNTGELFFGEGSRLTVL.

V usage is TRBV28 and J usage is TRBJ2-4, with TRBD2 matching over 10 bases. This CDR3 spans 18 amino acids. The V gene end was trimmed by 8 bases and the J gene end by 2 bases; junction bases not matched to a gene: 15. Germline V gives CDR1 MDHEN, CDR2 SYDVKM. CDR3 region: CASASSGRGALPKNIQYF. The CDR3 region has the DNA TGTGCCAGCGCGTCTAGCGGGAGAGGAGCTCTACCCAAAAACATTCAGTACTTC. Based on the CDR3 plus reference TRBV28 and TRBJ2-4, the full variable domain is DVKVTQSSRYLVKRTGEKVFLECVQDMDHENMFWYRQDPGLGLRLIYFSYDVKMKEKGDIPEGYSVSREKKERFSLILESASTNQTSMYLCASASSGRGALPKNIQYFGAGTRLSVL.

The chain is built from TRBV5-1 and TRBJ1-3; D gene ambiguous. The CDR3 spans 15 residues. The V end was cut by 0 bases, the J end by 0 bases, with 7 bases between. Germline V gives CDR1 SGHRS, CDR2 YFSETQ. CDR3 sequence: CASSLDILSGNTIYF. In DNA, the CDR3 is TGCGCCAGCAGCTTGGACATCCTCTCTGGAAACACCATATATTTT.

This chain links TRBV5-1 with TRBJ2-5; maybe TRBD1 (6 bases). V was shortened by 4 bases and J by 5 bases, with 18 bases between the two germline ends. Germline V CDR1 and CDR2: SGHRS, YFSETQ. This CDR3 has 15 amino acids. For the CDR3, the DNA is TGCGCCAGCAGCGGACGCCAGGGGAGAGGGGAGACCCAGTACTTC. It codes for CASSGRQGRGETQYF.

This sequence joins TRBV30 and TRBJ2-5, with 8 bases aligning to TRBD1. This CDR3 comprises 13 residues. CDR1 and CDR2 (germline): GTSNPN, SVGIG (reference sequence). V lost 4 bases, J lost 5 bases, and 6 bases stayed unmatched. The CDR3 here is CAWTRTGRETQYF. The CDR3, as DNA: TGTGCCTGGACCCGGACAGGGAGGGAGACCCAGTACTTC.

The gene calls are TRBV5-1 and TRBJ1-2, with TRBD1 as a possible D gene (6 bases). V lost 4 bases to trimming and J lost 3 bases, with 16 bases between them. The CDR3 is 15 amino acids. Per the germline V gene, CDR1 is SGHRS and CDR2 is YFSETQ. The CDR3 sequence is CASSLQPGEHYGYTF. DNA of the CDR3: TGCGCCAGCAGCCTGCAGCCAGGGGAGCACTATGGCTACACCTTC.